Given below is one T cell receptor (beta chain) in context. The data originate from a study of T-cell memory formation after mild COVID-19. Germline loops: CDR1 SGHTA, CDR2 FQGNSA. This CDR3 contains 14 residues. The germline V and J ends were trimmed by 0 bases and 3 bases, with 8 bases remaining between them. In TCRdb, the 5' RACE reads were re-called with MiXCR into one record per CDR3 protein. Of 280,000 or so distinct CDR3 sequences detected, approximately 8% appear once; the ten largest clones hold roughly 22%. The chain has TRBV7-2 and TRBJ2-5; unclear D gene. This receptor was taken from a man between 18 and 35 years old who had mild COVID-19 (a few samples of this study predate the infection). Cell type and time point are not known. The source material was PBMCs or a T cell subset sorted from them (not recorded which). The CDR3 nucleotides read TGTGCCAGCAGCTTAGCAAGGGCGAAAGAGACCCAGTACTTC. Translated, it gives CASSLARAKETQYF.